The text below deals with one T cell receptor beta chain. V lost 5 bases, J lost 3 bases, and 3 bases stayed unmatched. This CDR3 is 13 amino acids long. Looked up from germline, CDR1 is MDHEN and CDR2 is SYDVKM. The sample comes from a study of PD-L1 blockade in urothelial cancer. Looking at the study overall: Analyses were performed on blood at 3 weeks after treatment start (the second dose) and at 6 weeks.

Libraries were prepared by immunoSEQ multiplex PCR; TCRdb keeps only in-frame clonotypes and omits some of them. The repertoire holds about 39,000 clones, with 80% to 90% as singletons. The rearrangement joins TRBV28 to TRBJ2-5; 7 bases map to TRBD1. This TCR came from a man aged 60 to 69 with urothelial cancer. The starting material was PBMCs, obtained around atezolizumab (anti-PD-L1) treatment. This chain's CDR3 is CASSTGVKETQYF. As DNA, the CDR3 is TGTGCCAGCAGTACAGGGGTGAAAGAGACCCAGTACTTC.